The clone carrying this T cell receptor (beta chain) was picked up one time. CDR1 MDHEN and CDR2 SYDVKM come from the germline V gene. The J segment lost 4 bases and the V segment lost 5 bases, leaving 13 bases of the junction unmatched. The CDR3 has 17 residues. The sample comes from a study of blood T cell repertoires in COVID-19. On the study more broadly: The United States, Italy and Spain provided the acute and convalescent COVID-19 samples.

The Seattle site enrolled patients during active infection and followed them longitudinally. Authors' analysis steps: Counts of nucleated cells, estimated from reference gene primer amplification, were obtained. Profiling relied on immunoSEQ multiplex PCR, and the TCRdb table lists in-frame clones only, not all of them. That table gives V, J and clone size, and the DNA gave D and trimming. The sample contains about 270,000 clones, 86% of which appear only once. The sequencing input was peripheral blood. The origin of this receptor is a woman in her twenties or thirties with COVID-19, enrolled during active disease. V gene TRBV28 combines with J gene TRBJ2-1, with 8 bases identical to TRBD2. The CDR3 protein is CASSPLGGSGGYNEQFF. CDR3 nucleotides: TGTGCCAGCAGTCCCCTTGGGGGGAGCGGGGGTTACAATGAGCAGTTCTTC.